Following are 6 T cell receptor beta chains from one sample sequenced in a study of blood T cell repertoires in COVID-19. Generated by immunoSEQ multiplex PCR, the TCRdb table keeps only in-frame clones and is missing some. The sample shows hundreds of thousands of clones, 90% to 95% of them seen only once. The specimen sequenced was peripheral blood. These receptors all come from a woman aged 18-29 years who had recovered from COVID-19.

CDR3 residues: CASGSGEGTGELFF. The DNA for the CDR3 is TGTGCCAGCGGATCGGGAGAGGGCACCGGGGAGCTGTTTTTT. The chain couples TRBV9 to TRBJ2-2; TRBD2 is a possible D gene (6 bases). In germline, CDR1 is SGDLS, CDR2 YYNGEE. V was cut by 7 bases and J by 4 bases, with 14 bases left in between. This CDR3 has 14 residues.

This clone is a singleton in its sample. CDR3 in DNA: TGTGCCAGCAGTCCCCCAAGCGGGACTGAAGCTTTCTTT. Residues: CASSPPSGTEAFF. The chain is built from TRBV6-2 or TRBV6-3 and TRBJ1-1, with D uncertain. The CDR3 covers 13 residues. Germline-derived CDR1 and CDR2 are MNHEY and SVGEGT. V was clipped by 5 bases and J by 5 bases, with 12 bases between them.

The CDR3 is CASSSRGRATEAFF. CDR3 DNA sequence: TGTGCCAGCAGTTCCAGGGGGCGCGCAACCGAAGCTTTCTTT. V is TRBV6-5 and J is TRBJ1-1, with TRBD1 matching over 8 bases. From germline, CDR1 is MNHEY and CDR2 SVGAGI. The V and J ends lost 4 bases and 8 bases, in that order; junction bases with no gene match: 9. CDR3 length: 14 amino acids.

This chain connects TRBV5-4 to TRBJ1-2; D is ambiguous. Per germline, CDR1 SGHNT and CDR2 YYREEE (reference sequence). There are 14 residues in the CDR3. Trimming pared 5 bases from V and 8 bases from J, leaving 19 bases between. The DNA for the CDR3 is TGTGCCAGCAGGGAGGGAGGAAGCCTATGGGGCTACACCTTC. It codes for CASREGGSLWGYTF.

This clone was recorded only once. As DNA, the CDR3 is TGTGCCAGTAGTATAGCTAGCGGTAGAGATACGCAGTATTTT. Its protein product is CASSIASGRDTQYF. This rearrangement joins TRBV19 to TRBJ2-3; 7 bases agree with TRBD2. V dropped 1 base and J dropped 5; count of bases not matched to a gene: 3. The germline V gene encodes CDR1 LNHDA and CDR2 SQIVND (reference sequence). The CDR3 contains 14 residues. The variable domain in full, completed from reference TRBV19 and TRBJ2-3, reads DGGITQSPKYLFRKEGQNVTLSCEQNLNHDAMYWYRQDPGQGLRLIYYSQIVNDFQKGDIAEGYSVSREKKESFPLTVTSAQKNPTAFYLCASSIASGRDTQYFGPGTRLTVL.

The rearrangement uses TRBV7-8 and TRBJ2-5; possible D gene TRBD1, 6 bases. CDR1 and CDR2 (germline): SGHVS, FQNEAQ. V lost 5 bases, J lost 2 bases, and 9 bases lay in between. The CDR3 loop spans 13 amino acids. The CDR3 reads CASSMDSQETQYF. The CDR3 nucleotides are TGTGCCAGCAGCATGGACAGTCAAGAGACCCAGTACTTC.